The 2 T cell receptor beta chains given below trace back to one sample, sequenced in a study of lymphopenia after photon versus proton radiotherapy (dated by TCRdb to about 2019). Library preparation employed the immunoSEQ multiplex PCR assay. The table was pulled from immuneACCESS by TCRdb, which kept in-frame rearrangements only. Such tables lose some clones; where checked, under half of the loss comes from unresolved V genes, and the rest has no known cause. This sample comprises 50,000 to 65,000 clones, around 87% of them detected only once. The top ten hold over 10% of the sample. This sample comprised peripheral blood, obtained from a patient treated with proton-based radiotherapy. The receptors come from a man of 80 years or more with esophageal cancer.

The rearrangement links TRBV5-1 to TRBJ2-5, with TRBD2 matching 11 bases. J gave up 5 bases and V 3 bases, and 9 bases lay outside the gene matches. Germline loops: CDR1 SGHRS, CDR2 YFSETQ. The CDR3 has 16 residues. DNA for the CDR3: TGCGCCAGCAGCTCCGGCGGGGTAGCGGGAGGGGAGACCCAGTACTTC. Residues: CASSSGGVAGGETQYF.

CDR3 sequence: CASSRQDEQFF. For the CDR3, the DNA is TGTGCCAGCAGTCGACAGGATGAGCAGTTCTTC. The V gene is TRBV6-5, the J gene TRBJ2-1; possible D gene TRBD1, 6 bases. The CDR3 has 11 residues. Germline V gene data show CDR1 as MNHEY and CDR2 as SVGAGI. V lost 5 bases to trimming and J lost 8 bases, with 7 bases between them.